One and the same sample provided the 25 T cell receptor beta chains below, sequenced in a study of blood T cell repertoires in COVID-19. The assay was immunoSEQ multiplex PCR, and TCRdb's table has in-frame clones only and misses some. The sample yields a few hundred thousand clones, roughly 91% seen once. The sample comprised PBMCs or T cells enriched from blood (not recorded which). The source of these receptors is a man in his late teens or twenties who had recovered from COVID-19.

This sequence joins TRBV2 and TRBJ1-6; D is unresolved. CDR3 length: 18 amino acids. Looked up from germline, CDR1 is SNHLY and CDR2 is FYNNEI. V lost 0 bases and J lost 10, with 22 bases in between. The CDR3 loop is CASSEAPNPRAFGSPLHF. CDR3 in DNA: TGTGCCAGCAGTGAAGCCCCGAACCCGAGAGCTTTCGGGTCACCCCTCCACTTT.

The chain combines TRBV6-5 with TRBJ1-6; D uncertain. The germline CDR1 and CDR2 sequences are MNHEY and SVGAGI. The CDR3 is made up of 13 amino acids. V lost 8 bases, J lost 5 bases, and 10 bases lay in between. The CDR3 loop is CASALGDNSPLHF. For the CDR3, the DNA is TGTGCCAGCGCACTGGGCGATAATTCACCCCTCCACTTT.

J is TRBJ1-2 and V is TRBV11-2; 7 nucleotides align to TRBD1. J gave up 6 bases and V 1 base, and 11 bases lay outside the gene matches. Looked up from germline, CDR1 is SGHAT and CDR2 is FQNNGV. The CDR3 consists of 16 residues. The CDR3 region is CASSLGAFDRVHGYTF. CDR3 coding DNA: TGTGCCAGCAGCTTAGGGGCCTTCGACAGGGTCCATGGCTACACCTTC.

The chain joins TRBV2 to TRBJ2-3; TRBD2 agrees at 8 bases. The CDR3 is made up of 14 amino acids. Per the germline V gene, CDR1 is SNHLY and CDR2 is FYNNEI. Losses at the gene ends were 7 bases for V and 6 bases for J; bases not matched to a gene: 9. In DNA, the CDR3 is TGTGCCAGCACCCCGTCGGGGGGGTGGGATACGCAGTATTTT. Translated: CASTPSGGWDTQYF. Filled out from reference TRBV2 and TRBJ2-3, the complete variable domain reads EPEVTQTPSHQVTQMGQEVILRCVPISNHLYFYWYRQILGQKVEFLVSFYNNEISEKSEIFDDQFSVERPDGSNFTLKIRSTKLEDSAMYFCASTPSGGWDTQYFGPGTRLTVL.

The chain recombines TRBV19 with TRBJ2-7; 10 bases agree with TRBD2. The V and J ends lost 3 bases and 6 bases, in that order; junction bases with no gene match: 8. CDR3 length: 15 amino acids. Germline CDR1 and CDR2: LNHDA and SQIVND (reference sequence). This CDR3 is CASSIRLAGVSEQYF. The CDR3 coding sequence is TGTGCCAGTAGTATCCGGCTAGCGGGAGTCTCCGAGCAGTACTTC.

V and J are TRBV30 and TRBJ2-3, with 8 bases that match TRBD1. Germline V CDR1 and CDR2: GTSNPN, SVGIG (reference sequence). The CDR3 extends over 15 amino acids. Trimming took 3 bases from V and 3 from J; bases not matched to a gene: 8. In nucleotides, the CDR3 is TGTGCCTGGAGCCCTGGACAGGGTCTGACAGATACGCAGTATTTT. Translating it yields CAWSPGQGLTDTQYF.

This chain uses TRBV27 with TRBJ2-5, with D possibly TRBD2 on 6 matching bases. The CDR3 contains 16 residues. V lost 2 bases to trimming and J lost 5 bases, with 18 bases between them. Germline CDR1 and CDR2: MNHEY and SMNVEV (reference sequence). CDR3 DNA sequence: TGTGCCAGCAGTTTAGGGAGGCACGTCGGGTGGGAGACCCAGTACTTC. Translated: CASSLGRHVGWETQYF.

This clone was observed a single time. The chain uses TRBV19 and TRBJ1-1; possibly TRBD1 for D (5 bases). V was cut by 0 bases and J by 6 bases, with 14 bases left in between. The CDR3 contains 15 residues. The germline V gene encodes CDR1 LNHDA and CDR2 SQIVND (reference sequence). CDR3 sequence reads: CASSIDFVTAAEAFF. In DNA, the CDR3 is TGTGCCAGTAGTATAGATTTTGTGACAGCCGCTGAAGCTTTCTTT.

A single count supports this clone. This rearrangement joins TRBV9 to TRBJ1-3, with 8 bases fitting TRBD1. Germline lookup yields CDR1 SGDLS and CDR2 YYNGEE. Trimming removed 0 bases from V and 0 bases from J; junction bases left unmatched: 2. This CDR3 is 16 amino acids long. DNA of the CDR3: TGTGCCAGCAGCGTAGTCGGGACAGGCTCTGGAAACACCATATATTTT. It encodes CASSVVGTGSGNTIYF.

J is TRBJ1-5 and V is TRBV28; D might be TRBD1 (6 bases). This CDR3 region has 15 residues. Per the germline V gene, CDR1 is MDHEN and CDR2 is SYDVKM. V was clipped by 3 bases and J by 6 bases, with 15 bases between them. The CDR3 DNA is TGTGCCAGCAGTTTTGATCAGGGGATGGGTCAGCCCCAGCATTTT. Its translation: CASSFDQGMGQPQHF.

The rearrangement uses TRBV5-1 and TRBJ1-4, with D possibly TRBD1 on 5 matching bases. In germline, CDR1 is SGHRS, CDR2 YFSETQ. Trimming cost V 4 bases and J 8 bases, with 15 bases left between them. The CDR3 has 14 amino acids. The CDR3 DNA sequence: TGCGCCAGCAGCCCGCAGGGTATGAGGGAAAAACTGTTTTTT. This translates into CASSPQGMREKLFF. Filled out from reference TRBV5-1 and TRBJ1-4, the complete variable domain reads KAGVTQTPRYLIKTRGQQVTLSCSPISGHRSVSWYQQTPGQGLQFLFEYFSETQRNKGNFPGRFSGRQFSNSRSEMNVSTLELGDSALYLCASSPQGMREKLFFGSGTQLSVL.

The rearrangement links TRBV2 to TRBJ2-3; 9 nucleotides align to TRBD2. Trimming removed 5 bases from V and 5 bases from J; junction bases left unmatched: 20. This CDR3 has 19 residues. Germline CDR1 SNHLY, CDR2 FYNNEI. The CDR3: CASSTPGSWAGGRQDTQYF. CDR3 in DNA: TGTGCCAGCAGTACGCCCGGGAGTTGGGCGGGAGGGCGTCAAGATACGCAGTATTTT.

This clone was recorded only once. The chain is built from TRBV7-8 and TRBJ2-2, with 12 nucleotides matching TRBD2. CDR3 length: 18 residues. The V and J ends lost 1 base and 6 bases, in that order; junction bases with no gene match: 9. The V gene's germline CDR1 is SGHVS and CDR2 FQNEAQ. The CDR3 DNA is TGTGCCAGCAGCTTAGTCGGGTCTAGCGGGGGGGCTCCCGGGGAGCTGTTTTTT. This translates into CASSLVGSSGGAPGELFF.

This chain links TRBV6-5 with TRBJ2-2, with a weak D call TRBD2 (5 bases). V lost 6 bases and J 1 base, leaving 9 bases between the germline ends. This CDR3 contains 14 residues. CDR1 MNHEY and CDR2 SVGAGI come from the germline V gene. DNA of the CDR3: TGTGCCAGCAGAGGGAGAATGAACACCGGGGAGCTGTTTTTT. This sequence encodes CASRGRMNTGELFF.

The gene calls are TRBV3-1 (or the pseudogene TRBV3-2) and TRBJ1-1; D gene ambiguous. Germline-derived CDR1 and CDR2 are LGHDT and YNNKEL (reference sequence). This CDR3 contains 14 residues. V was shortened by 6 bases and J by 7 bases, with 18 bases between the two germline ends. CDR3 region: CASRTLEARGEAFF. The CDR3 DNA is TGTGCCAGCAGGACCCTCGAAGCCAGAGGTGAAGCTTTCTTT.

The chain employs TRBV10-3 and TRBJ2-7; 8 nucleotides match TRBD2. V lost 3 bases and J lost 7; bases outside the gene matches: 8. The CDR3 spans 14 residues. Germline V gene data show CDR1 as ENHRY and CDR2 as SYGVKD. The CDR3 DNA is TGTGCCATCAGTGATAGTGGCGGGAGGCTTGAGCAGTACTTC. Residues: CAISDSGGRLEQYF.

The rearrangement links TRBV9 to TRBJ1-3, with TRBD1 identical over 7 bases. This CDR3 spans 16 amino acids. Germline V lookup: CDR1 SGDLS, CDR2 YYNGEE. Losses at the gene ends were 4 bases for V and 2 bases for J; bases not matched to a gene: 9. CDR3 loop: CASSTGTELPGNTIYF. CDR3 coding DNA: TGTGCCAGCAGCACCGGGACAGAATTGCCTGGAAACACCATATATTTT.

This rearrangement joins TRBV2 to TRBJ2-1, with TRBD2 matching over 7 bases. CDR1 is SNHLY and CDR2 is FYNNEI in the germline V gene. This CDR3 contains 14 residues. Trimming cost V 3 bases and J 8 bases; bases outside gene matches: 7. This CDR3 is CASSDQREGDEQFF. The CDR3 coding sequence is TGTGCCAGCAGTGACCAGCGGGAAGGTGATGAGCAGTTCTTC.

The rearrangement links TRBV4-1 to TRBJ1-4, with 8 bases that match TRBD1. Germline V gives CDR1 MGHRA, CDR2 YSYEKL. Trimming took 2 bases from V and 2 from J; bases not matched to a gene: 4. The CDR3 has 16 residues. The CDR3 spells CASSQTGGSTNEKLFF. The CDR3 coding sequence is TGCGCCAGCAGCCAAACAGGGGGGTCGACTAATGAAAAACTGTTTTTT.

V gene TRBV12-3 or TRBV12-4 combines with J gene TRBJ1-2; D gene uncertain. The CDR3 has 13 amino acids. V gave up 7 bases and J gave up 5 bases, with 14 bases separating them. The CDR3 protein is CASKEYTEYGYTF. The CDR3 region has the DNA TGTGCCAGCAAAGAGTACACGGAGTATGGCTACACCTTC.

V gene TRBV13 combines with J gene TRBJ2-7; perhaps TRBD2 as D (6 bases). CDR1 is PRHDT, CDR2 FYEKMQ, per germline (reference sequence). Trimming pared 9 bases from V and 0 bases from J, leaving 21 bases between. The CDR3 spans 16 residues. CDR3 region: CASFKEGAGPSYEQYF. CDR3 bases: TGTGCCAGTTTCAAGGAAGGGGCGGGACCCTCCTACGAGCAGTACTTC.

The CDR3 bases are TGTGCTAGTGGCCAGGACAGGGCTGCTTTCTTT. It translates to CASGQDRAAFF. V usage is TRBV12-5 and J usage is TRBJ1-1, with TRBD1 matching over 8 bases. V gave up 6 bases and J gave up 11 bases; unmatched junction bases: 5. CDR1 is LGHNT and CDR2 is FRNRAP in the germline V gene. This CDR3 is built from 11 residues.

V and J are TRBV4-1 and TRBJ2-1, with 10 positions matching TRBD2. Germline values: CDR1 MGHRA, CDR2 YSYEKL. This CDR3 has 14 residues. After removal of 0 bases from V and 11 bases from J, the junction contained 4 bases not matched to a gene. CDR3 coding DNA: TGCGCCAGCAGCCAAGAGGTAGCGGGGGGACAGCAGTTCTTC. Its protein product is CASSQEVAGGQQFF.

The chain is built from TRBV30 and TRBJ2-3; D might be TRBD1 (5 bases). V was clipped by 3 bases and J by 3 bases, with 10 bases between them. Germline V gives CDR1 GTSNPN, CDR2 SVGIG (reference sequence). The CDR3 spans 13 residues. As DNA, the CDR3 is TGTGCCTGGAGGGCCAGGGCTACAGATACGCAGTATTTT. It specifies CAWRARATDTQYF.

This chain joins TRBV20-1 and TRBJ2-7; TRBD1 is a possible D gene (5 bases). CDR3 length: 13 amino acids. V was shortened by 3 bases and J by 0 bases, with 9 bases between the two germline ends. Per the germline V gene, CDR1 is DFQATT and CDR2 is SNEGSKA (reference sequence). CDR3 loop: CSASRGNSYEQYF. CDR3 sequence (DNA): TGCAGTGCTAGTAGGGGCAACTCCTACGAGCAGTACTTC.